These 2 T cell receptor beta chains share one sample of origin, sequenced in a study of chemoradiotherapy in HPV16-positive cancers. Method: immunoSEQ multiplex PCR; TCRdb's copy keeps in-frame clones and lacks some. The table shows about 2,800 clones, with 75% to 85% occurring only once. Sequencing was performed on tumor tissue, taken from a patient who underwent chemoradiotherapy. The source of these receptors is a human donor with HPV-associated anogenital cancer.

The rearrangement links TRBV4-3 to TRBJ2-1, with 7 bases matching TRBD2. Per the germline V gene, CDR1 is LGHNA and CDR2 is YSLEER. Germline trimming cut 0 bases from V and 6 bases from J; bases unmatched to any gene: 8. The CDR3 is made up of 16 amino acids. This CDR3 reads CASSQDPQGGSNEQFF. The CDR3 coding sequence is TGCGCCAGCAGCCAAGATCCCCAGGGAGGGTCCAATGAGCAGTTCTTC.

The chain's CDR3 is CASSEKDYGYEKLFF. CDR3 nucleotide sequence: TGTGCCAGCAGTGAAAAGGACTATGGGTATGAAAAACTGTTTTTT. The chain couples TRBV6-1 to TRBJ1-4; D is unclear. V dropped 2 bases and J dropped 6 bases, with 13 bases sitting between them. This CDR3 is built from 15 residues. Per germline, CDR1 MNHNS and CDR2 SASEGT.